This TCR beta chain comes out of a study of blood T cell repertoires in COVID-19. Trimming took 0 bases from V and 5 from J; bases not matched to a gene: 6. Germline values: CDR1 MNHEY, CDR2 SVGEGT. The CDR3 is 16 residues long. Sequencing was performed with immunoSEQ multiplex PCR; in TCRdb, only in-frame clones are kept and a portion is missing. The sample contains roughly 250,000 clones, about 86% of which appear only once. The gene calls are TRBV6-2 or TRBV6-3 and TRBJ1-5, with 8 bases aligning to TRBD1. Sequenced material: peripheral blood. This sequence originates from a woman older than 75 with acute or convalescent COVID-19. CDR3 nucleotides: TGTGCCAGCAGTTACTCGTTGGACAGGGTGGATCAGCCCCAGCATTTT. Its translation is CASSYSLDRVDQPQHF.